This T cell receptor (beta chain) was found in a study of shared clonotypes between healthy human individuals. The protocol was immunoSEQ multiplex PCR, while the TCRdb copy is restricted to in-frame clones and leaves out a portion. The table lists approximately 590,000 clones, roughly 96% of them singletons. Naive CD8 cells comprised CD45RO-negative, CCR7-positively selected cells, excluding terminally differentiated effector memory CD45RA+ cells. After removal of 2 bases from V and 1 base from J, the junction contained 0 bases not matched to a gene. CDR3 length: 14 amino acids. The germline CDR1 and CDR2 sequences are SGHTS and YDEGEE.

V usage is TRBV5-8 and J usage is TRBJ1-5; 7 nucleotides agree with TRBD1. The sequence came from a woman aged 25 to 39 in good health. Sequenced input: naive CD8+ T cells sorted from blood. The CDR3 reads CASSLQGSNQPQHF. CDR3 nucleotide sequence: TGTGCCAGCAGCTTACAGGGGAGCAATCAGCCCCAGCATTTT.